The 6 T cell receptor beta chains below were found in one sample sequenced in a study of blood T cells in healthy people across ages. A sample-barcoded 5' primer and a J-beta primer mix were used in a second PCR of roughly 6 to 11 cycles. TCRdb redid the calling of the 5' RACE reads with MiXCR, one entry per CDR3 protein. The data contain 850,000 to 1,000,000 distinct CDR3 sequences, roughly 50% of them singletons. The sequenced sample was blood. Source of these receptors: a woman aged 55-69 years in good health.

V is TRBV5-1 and J is TRBJ1-2; D gene uncertain. Germline V gene lookup returns CDR1 SGHRS and CDR2 YFSETQ. The CDR3 has 14 amino acids. Between the trimmed V and J ends, which lost 0 bases and 8 bases, there was a span of 14 bases. CDR3 DNA: TGCGCCAGCAGCTTGGTAGGGAATCCCGGCGGCTACACCTTC. Amino acids: CASSLVGNPGGYTF.

V gene TRBV4-2 combines with J gene TRBJ2-5; TRBD2 matches 7 bases. Germline V gene lookup returns CDR1 LGHNA and CDR2 YNFKEQ. V lost 0 bases to trimming and J lost 2 bases; unmatched junction nucleotides: 6. The CDR3 loop spans 16 amino acids. DNA for the CDR3: TGTGCCAGCAGCCAAGATTCGGCTAGCGGACAAGAGACCCAGTACTTC. Protein sequence: CASSQDSASGQETQYF.

The V gene is TRBV29-1, the J gene TRBJ2-2, with 9 bases lining up with TRBD1. With V trimmed by 4 bases and J by 2 bases, 5 bases remained unmatched. Per the germline V gene, CDR1 is SQVTM and CDR2 is ANQGSEA. This CDR3 contains 15 residues. The CDR3 loop reads CSVARTGVNTGELFF. The CDR3 DNA sequence: TGCAGCGTTGCTCGGACAGGGGTTAACACCGGGGAGCTGTTTTTT.

The chain couples TRBV18 to TRBJ1-1; 10 bases align to TRBD1. The CDR3 covers 17 residues. The germline V gene encodes CDR1 KGHSH and CDR2 LQKENI. V lost 1 base and J lost 4; bases outside the gene matches: 9. The CDR3 DNA follows: TGTGCCAGCTCACCACAGGGGACAGGGGTCTCGAGCACTGAAGCTTTCTTT. Its translation: CASSPQGTGVSSTEAFF.

The rearrangement joins TRBV18 to TRBJ2-3; a weak D match, TRBD2 (5 bases). CDR1 is KGHSH, CDR2 LQKENI, per germline. The germline V and J ends were trimmed by 3 bases and 1 base, with 8 bases remaining between them. The CDR3 contains 14 residues. CDR3 protein: CASSPMEGTDTQYF. The CDR3 nucleotides are TGTGCCAGCTCACCGATGGAGGGCACAGATACGCAGTATTTT.

There are a few counts of this clonotype. The chain carries TRBV12-3 or TRBV12-4 and TRBJ2-3; 9 nucleotides match TRBD2. The CDR3 extends over 17 amino acids. V lost 6 bases to trimming and J lost 3 bases; unmatched junction nucleotides: 13. CDR3 sequence: CASSPTQFSGRTDTQYF. In nucleotides, the CDR3 is TGTGCCAGCAGCCCAACGCAATTCAGCGGGAGGACAGATACGCAGTATTTT.